In this sample, the clone carrying this T cell receptor (beta chain) turned up once. In the original analysis: Reference gene primer amplification gave nucleated cell count estimates. Generated by immunoSEQ multiplex PCR, the TCRdb table keeps only in-frame clones and is missing some. The V and J calls and the clone size are those of that table, but D and trimming were determined from the DNA. This repertoire shows 100,000 to 150,000 clones, 85% to 90% found once; its top ten account for about 2%. This entry comes from a study of blood T cell repertoires in COVID-19. Background on the study: Material from acute and convalescent COVID-19 was sourced from the United States, Italy and Spain. From T cells, B-cell-depleted T cells, or PBMCs came the material, which was cDNA or gDNA.

V lost 5 bases to trimming and J lost 2 bases; unmatched junction nucleotides: 8. Germline values: CDR1 SGHTA, CDR2 FQGNSA. CDR3 length: 15 residues. The sequenced material came from peripheral blood. V usage is TRBV7-2 and J usage is TRBJ2-5; 7 nucleotides agree with TRBD1. The sequence was obtained from a man in his 70s with active COVID-19. CDR3 sequence: CASSRYAGGQETQYF. CDR3 sequence (DNA): TGTGCCAGCAGCCGCTATGCAGGGGGACAAGAGACCCAGTACTTC.